Only a few counts were recorded for the clone carrying this T cell receptor (beta chain). Its cognate antigen is unknown. Deletions cut 0 bases from V and 4 bases from J, with 12 bases between. This CDR3 is 16 amino acids long. Germline V gives CDR1 SGHAT, CDR2 FQNNGV. The sample belongs to a study of Graves' ophthalmopathy and Graves' hyperthyroidism. Study findings and constraints: The model predicted progression of ophthalmopathy with a sensitivity of just over 70%, and its specificity was about 72%.

Other autoimmune diseases, uncontrolled infections, pregnancy or lactation excluded patients from enrollment. Symptoms, serum thyroxine and TRAb, thyroid ultrasound, and orbital computed tomography formed the diagnostic basis. Amplified TCR beta CDR3 regions were obtained using RNA transcripts as template. The first-round RT-PCR employed HTBI primers together with the Qiagen OneStep RT-PCR kit. A multiplex PCR was then performed as the second round. From the multiplex PCR reads, TCRdb called clonotypes with MiXCR, one entry per CDR3 protein. This sample yields 500,000 to 600,000 distinct CDR3 sequences, of which less than 45% are seen a single time; less than 4.5% belongs to the top ten.

The chain recombines TRBV11-2 with TRBJ1-4; TRBD1 is a possible D gene (5 bases). The TCR comes from an adult man with Graves' hyperthyroidism. Sequenced sample: peripheral blood or thyroid tissue (not recorded which). For the CDR3, the DNA is TGTGCCAGCAGCTTAGAAATGGGACGGAGTAATGAAAAACTGTTTTTT. Its protein product is CASSLEMGRSNEKLFF.